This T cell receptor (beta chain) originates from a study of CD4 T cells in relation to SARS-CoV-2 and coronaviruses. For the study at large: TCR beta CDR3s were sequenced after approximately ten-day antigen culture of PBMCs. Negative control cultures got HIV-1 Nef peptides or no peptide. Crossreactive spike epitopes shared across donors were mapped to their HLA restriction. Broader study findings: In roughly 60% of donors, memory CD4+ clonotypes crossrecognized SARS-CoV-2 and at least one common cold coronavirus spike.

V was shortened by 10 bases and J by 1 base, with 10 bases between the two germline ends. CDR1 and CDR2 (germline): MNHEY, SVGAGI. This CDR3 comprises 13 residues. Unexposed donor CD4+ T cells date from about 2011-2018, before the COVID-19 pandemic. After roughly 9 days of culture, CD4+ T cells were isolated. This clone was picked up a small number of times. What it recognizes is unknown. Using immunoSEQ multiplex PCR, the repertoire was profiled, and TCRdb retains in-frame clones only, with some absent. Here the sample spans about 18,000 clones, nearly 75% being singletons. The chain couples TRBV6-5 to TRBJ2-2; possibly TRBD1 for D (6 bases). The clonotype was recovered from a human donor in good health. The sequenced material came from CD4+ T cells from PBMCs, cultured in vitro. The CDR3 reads CATSRGNTGELFF. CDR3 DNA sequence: TGTGCCACCTCCAGGGGGAACACCGGGGAGCTGTTTTTT.